These 18 T cell receptor beta chains were sequenced from one sample in a study of T cell responses to AZD1222 COVID-19 vaccine. The data were produced by immunoSEQ multiplex PCR, yet TCRdb's version contains in-frame clones alone and is incomplete. The sample contains around 89,000 clones, just over 90% of which appear only once. Material: peripheral blood, obtained on day 0 of AZD1222 vaccination. All receptors come from an adult in good health.

This clone was recorded once. V and J are TRBV6-4 and TRBJ2-2, with D perhaps TRBD1 or TRBD2 (6 bases each). Germline assignment: CDR1 MRHNA and CDR2 SNTAGT. The CDR3 sequence is 15 residues long. V lost 7 bases and J 6 bases, leaving 18 bases between the germline ends. CDR3 DNA sequence: TGTGCCAGCAATGGGTTCTCCGGGGGCCCCGGGGAGCTGTTTTTT. It codes for CASNGFSGGPGELFF.

This chain uses TRBV7-9 with TRBJ1-1; TRBD1 is a possible D gene (5 bases). The CDR3 is 17 residues long. CDR1 SEHNR and CDR2 FQNEAQ come from the germline V gene (reference sequence). V was cut by 5 bases and J by 1 base, with 20 bases left in between. The CDR3 loop reads CASSALVGRGQNTEAFF. Written as DNA, the CDR3 is TGTGCCAGCAGCGCCCTAGTGGGTAGAGGACAGAACACTGAAGCTTTCTTT. The full variable domain, in which reference TRBV7-9 and TRBJ1-1 provide the parts outside the CDR3, is DTGVSQNPRHKITKRGQNVTFRCDPISEHNRLYWYRQTLGQGPEFLTYFQNEAQLEKSRLLSDRFSAERPKGSFSTLEIQRTEQGDSAMYLCASSALVGRGQNTEAFFGQGTRLTVV.

This chain connects TRBV3-1 (or the pseudogene TRBV3-2) to TRBJ1-3, with unresolved D. The CDR3 length is 15 residues. Trimming left V 3 bases short and J 2 bases short, with 11 bases between. Germline assignment: CDR1 LGHDT and CDR2 YNNKEL (reference sequence). The CDR3 sequence: CASSQPRIPGNTIYF. The CDR3 nucleotides read TGTGCCAGCAGCCAGCCAAGAATCCCTGGAAACACCATATATTTT.

The gene calls are TRBV10-3 and TRBJ2-7; D perhaps matches TRBD2 (7 bases). The CDR3 runs to 13 residues. V was clipped by 10 bases and J by 0 bases, with 13 bases between them. CDR1 is ENHRY and CDR2 is SYGVKD in the germline V gene. The chain's CDR3 is CATMGGASYEQYF. CDR3 DNA: TGTGCCACCATGGGGGGGGCCTCCTACGAGCAGTACTTC.

This chain uses TRBV28 with TRBJ2-1; TRBD2 aligns across 11 bases. CDR3 length: 13 residues. The junction had 9 bases not matched to a gene; V was cut back by 6 bases and J by 14 bases. CDR1 and CDR2 from the germline V gene are MDHEN and SYDVKM. CDR3 region: CASRLAGAPGKFF. The CDR3 region has the DNA TGTGCCAGCAGACTAGCGGGGGCCCCCGGCAAGTTCTTC.

The chain uses TRBV6-5 and TRBJ2-7; D is uncertain. CDR3 length: 14 residues. Trimming took off 1 base at V and 3 bases at J, with 10 bases between the two ends. In germline, CDR1 is MNHEY, CDR2 SVGAGI. The CDR3 loop reads CASSYLAEGYEQYF. CDR3 bases: TGTGCCAGCAGTTACTTGGCAGAAGGCTACGAGCAGTACTTC.

The V call is TRBV21-1, the J call TRBJ1-6. TRBV21-1 represents a pseudogene. This CDR3 contains 16 residues. CDR3 residues: CASSENWDGDNSPLHF. The CDR3 DNA reads TGTGCCAGCAGCGAGAATTGGGATGGTGATAATTCACCCCTCCACTTT.

The gene calls are TRBV5-4 and TRBJ1-2; D is uncertain. Germline lookup yields CDR1 SGHNT and CDR2 YYREEE (reference sequence). The V end lost 2 bases, the J end lost 7 bases, and 12 bases lay between the germline ends. The CDR3 runs 13 residues. DNA for the CDR3: TGTGCCAGCAGCTTACCGGATACCGGTGGCTACACCTTC. Translated: CASSLPDTGGYTF.

The chain carries TRBV6-5 and TRBJ1-5; D is undetermined. Germline assignment: CDR1 MNHEY and CDR2 SVGAGI. Trimming stripped 0 bases from V and 6 bases from J, with 6 bases between. This CDR3 comprises 13 residues. The CDR3 reads CASSYSISQPQHF. For the CDR3, the DNA is TGTGCCAGCAGTTACTCGATAAGTCAGCCCCAGCATTTT.

The chain carries TRBV19 and TRBJ1-1; D remains ambiguous. V lost 8 bases and J 4 bases, leaving 17 bases between the germline ends. Germline lookup yields CDR1 LNHDA and CDR2 SQIVND (reference sequence). CDR3 length equals 14 residues. The CDR3 here is CASRRLGSSTEAFF. CDR3 in DNA: TGTGCCAGTCGACGCCTGGGGAGTTCCACTGAAGCTTTCTTT.

The genes are TRBV2 and TRBJ1-4; D possibly corresponds to TRBD1 (6 bases). Trimming removed 7 bases from V and 10 bases from J, with 13 bases in between. Germline CDR1 and CDR2: SNHLY and FYNNEI. There are 12 residues in the CDR3. The CDR3 is CASTPGGGKLFF. The DNA for the CDR3 is TGTGCCAGCACCCCTGGGGGCGGAAAACTGTTTTTT.

The CDR3 is CASSNATGNSEAFF. The CDR3 DNA follows: TGTGCCAGCAGCAATGCCACGGGGAACTCTGAAGCTTTCTTT. The J gene is TRBJ1-1, the V gene TRBV21-1. TRBV21-1 is described as a pseudogene. The CDR3 sequence is 14 residues long.

J is TRBJ1-6 and V is TRBV15; D remains ambiguous. V lost 5 bases, J lost 6 bases, and 17 bases lay in between. The germline gives CDR1 LNHNV, CDR2 YYDKDF (reference sequence). The CDR3 spans 16 residues. CDR3: CATSDTLVSGNSPLHF. CDR3 DNA sequence: TGTGCCACCAGCGACACCCTCGTCAGCGGTAATTCACCCCTCCACTTT.

V usage is TRBV27 and J usage is TRBJ2-1; D unresolved. The CDR3 loop spans 15 amino acids. Trimming pared 3 bases from V and 7 bases from J, leaving 16 bases between. Germline loops: CDR1 MNHEY, CDR2 SMNVEV (reference sequence). CDR3 DNA: TGTGCCAGCAGTTTTTTCAGGACCGCATGGAATGAGCAGTTCTTC. Translating gives CASSFFRTAWNEQFF.

This chain connects TRBV11-2 to TRBJ2-3; 7 bases agree with TRBD1. This CDR3 is 14 amino acids long. The germline V gene has CDR1 SGHAT and CDR2 FQNNGV. V was clipped by 5 bases and J by 3 bases; unmatched bases: 5. The CDR3: CASSPWTGTDTQYF. In DNA form, the CDR3 reads TGTGCCAGCAGCCCGTGGACAGGTACAGATACGCAGTATTTT.

The rearrangement uses TRBV18 and TRBJ1-2, with TRBD1 identical over 9 bases. CDR1 KGHSH and CDR2 LQKENI come from the germline V gene. With V trimmed by 3 bases and J by 2 bases, 4 bases remained unmatched. The CDR3 runs 15 residues. CDR3 region: CASSPPGQGNYGYTF. In nucleotides, the CDR3 is TGTGCCAGCTCACCGCCGGGACAGGGAAACTATGGCTACACCTTC.

This clone was detected only once. The rearrangement joins TRBV4-2 to TRBJ2-3; 10 nucleotides match TRBD2. This CDR3 is built from 16 residues. Germline-derived CDR1 and CDR2 are LGHNA and YNFKEQ. V lost 1 base and J lost 2; bases outside the gene matches: 3. The CDR3 sequence: CASSQVAGGHTDTQYF. The CDR3 DNA reads TGTGCCAGCAGCCAAGTAGCGGGGGGACACACAGATACGCAGTATTTT.

The chain couples TRBV12-3 or TRBV12-4 to TRBJ1-5, with D unresolved. The ends were cut back, 4 bases at V and 3 bases at J, with 7 bases in the middle. The CDR3 contains 13 residues. CDR3 in DNA: TGTGCCAGCAGTTCGAGCCCCAATCAGCCCCAGCATTTT. It translates to CASSSSPNQPQHF.